One sample yielded the 32 T cell receptor beta chains listed below, sequenced in a study of blood T cell repertoires in COVID-19 (dated by TCRdb to the early 2020s). The library was made by the immunoSEQ multiplex PCR assay. TCRdb provides this immuneACCESS table in a form limited to in-frame rearrangements. Some clones are lacking; in checked studies, under half of them reflect an unresolved V gene, and why the rest are absent is not known. The sample profile shows approximately 89,000 clones; about 83% of them were found once. Roughly 6.3% of the sample belongs to the ten largest clones. The sample taken for sequencing was peripheral blood. The origin of the receptors is a man aged 65-85 years with COVID-19, enrolled during active disease.

V and J are TRBV10-3 and TRBJ2-1, with D perhaps TRBD1 (6 bases). Germline V CDR1 and CDR2: ENHRY, SYGVKD. V was shortened by 4 bases and J by 5 bases, with 18 bases between the two germline ends. CDR3 size: 16 residues. The CDR3 DNA reads as TGTGCCATCAGTGGTAACAGGGAACCCCCCCACAATGAGCAGTTCTTC. Protein product: CAISGNREPPHNEQFF.

This clone is termed medium-sized. The rearrangement uses TRBV28 and TRBJ1-5, with 7 bases lining up with TRBD1. Germline loops: CDR1 MDHEN, CDR2 SYDVKM. This CDR3 spans 13 amino acids. J was trimmed by 4 bases and V by 8 bases; bases with no gene match: 5. Here the CDR3 reads CASQNRGNQPQHF. CDR3 coding DNA: TGTGCCAGCCAGAACAGGGGAAATCAGCCCCAGCATTTT. Full variable domain (missing parts from reference TRBV28 and TRBJ1-5): DVKVTQSSRYLVKRTGEKVFLECVQDMDHENMFWYRQDPGLGLRLIYFSYDVKMKEKGDIPEGYSVSREKKERFSLILESASTNQTSMYLCASQNRGNQPQHFGDGTRLSIL.

The chain uses TRBV18 and TRBJ2-1; 11 bases are shared with TRBD1. The CDR3 length is 17 residues. CDR1 KGHSH and CDR2 LQKENI come from the germline V gene. V trimming: 1 base; J trimming: 5 bases; junction bases outside the gene matches: 7. CDR3 region: CASSPQPPGQGDNEQFF. CDR3 in DNA: TGTGCCAGCTCACCACAACCTCCGGGACAGGGGGACAATGAGCAGTTCTTC.

The chain has TRBV9 and TRBJ2-6, with a weak D call TRBD2 (5 bases). Germline lookup yields CDR1 SGDLS and CDR2 YYNGEE. V was trimmed by 4 bases and J by 0 bases, leaving 14 bases between them. The CDR3 extends over 17 amino acids. The CDR3 loop is CASSPTGNPSGANVLTF. DNA for the CDR3: TGTGCCAGCAGCCCTACCGGGAACCCCTCTGGGGCCAACGTCCTGACTTTC.

The V gene is TRBV5-4, the J gene TRBJ2-2; 11 nucleotides line up with TRBD2. The V and J ends lost 0 bases and 5 bases, in that order; junction bases with no gene match: 3. CDR1 SGHNT and CDR2 YYREEE come from the germline V gene (reference sequence). The CDR3 has 16 residues. Here the CDR3 DNA reads TGTGCCAGCAGCTTGGGTGCTAGCGGGGGGACCGGGGAGCTGTTTTTT. As protein: CASSLGASGGTGELFF.

The V gene is TRBV10-3, the J gene TRBJ2-2; 10 bases map to TRBD1. The CDR3 runs 15 residues. V dropped 5 bases and J dropped 4; count of bases not matched to a gene: 4. CDR1 and CDR2 from the germline V gene are ENHRY and SYGVKD. The CDR3 protein is CAISRQGAATGELFF. The CDR3 region has the DNA TGTGCCATCAGTAGACAGGGGGCGGCCACCGGGGAGCTGTTTTTT.

This clone was counted a single time. The chain joins TRBV5-1 to TRBJ1-1; TRBD1 agrees at 7 bases. J gave up 1 base and V 0 bases, and 3 bases lay outside the gene matches. The germline V gene has CDR1 SGHRS and CDR2 YFSETQ. This CDR3 has 15 amino acids. DNA for the CDR3: TGCGCCAGCAGCTTGGGGGACAGCCAGAACACTGAAGCTTTCTTT. Its protein is CASSLGDSQNTEAFF. Drawing the rest from reference TRBV5-1 and TRBJ1-1, the complete variable domain is KAGVTQTPRYLIKTRGQQVTLSCSPISGHRSVSWYQQTPGQGLQFLFEYFSETQRNKGNFPGRFSGRQFSNSRSEMNVSTLELGDSALYLCASSLGDSQNTEAFFGQGTRLTVV.

This rearrangement joins TRBV4-1 to TRBJ1-1; tentative D call: TRBD1 (5 bases). V was trimmed by 5 bases and J by 1 base, leaving 20 bases between them. Germline assignment: CDR1 MGHRA and CDR2 YSYEKL. The CDR3 is 17 residues long. The DNA for the CDR3 is TGCGCCAGCAGCTTCGAGAGACAGACAGCTAAGAACACTGAAGCTTTCTTT. The encoded protein is CASSFERQTAKNTEAFF.

The rearrangement uses TRBV27 and TRBJ2-7, with D tentatively TRBD2 (5 bases). The CDR3 extends over 15 amino acids. Trimming pared 8 bases from V and 5 bases from J, leaving 22 bases between. The germline CDR1 and CDR2 sequences are MNHEY and SMNVEV (reference sequence). As DNA, the CDR3 is TGTGCCAGCCAGCGAGGGTCCGGGTCATTTAACGAGCAGTACTTC. Amino acids: CASQRGSGSFNEQYF.

This clone has more than one count but fewer than ten. The genes are TRBV7-9 and TRBJ1-3; TRBD1 is a possible D gene (6 bases). The CDR3 runs 15 residues. V gave up 2 bases and J gave up 2 bases, with 10 bases separating them. CDR1 and CDR2 from the germline V gene are SEHNR and FQNEAQ (reference sequence). The CDR3 nucleotides read TGTGCCAGCAGCTTATCAGGGGACCCTGGAAACACCATATATTTT. It specifies CASSLSGDPGNTIYF.

The DNA for the CDR3 is TGTGCCAGCAGTGCCATGGACAGGTACGATGGCTACACCTTC. This gives the protein CASSAMDRYDGYTF. The rearrangement links TRBV25-1 to TRBJ1-2; 7 nucleotides agree with TRBD1. The CDR3 has 14 residues. The trim removed 4 bases at V and 6 bases at J, leaving 8 bases unmatched. CDR1 and CDR2 from the germline V gene are MGHDK and SYGVNS.

The chain uses TRBV9 and TRBJ1-1; D may be TRBD1 (5 bases). V dropped 4 bases and J dropped 0 bases, with 10 bases sitting between them. CDR3 size: 14 residues. Germline-derived CDR1 and CDR2 are SGDLS and YYNGEE. CDR3 DNA sequence: TGTGCCAGCAGCCCCAGGGCCGTGAACACTGAAGCTTTCTTT. It is translated as CASSPRAVNTEAFF.

This clone is a singleton in its sample. The chain links TRBV4-1 to TRBJ1-3, with D unclear. V was clipped by 4 bases and J by 2 bases, with 21 bases between them. The CDR3 sequence is 18 residues long. Per germline, CDR1 MGHRA and CDR2 YSYEKL. As DNA, the CDR3 is TGCGCCAGCAGCCCGTTCGCCTCAGGTATTCAACCTGGAAACACCATATATTTT. Translating it yields CASSPFASGIQPGNTIYF.

The V call is TRBV5-4, the J call TRBJ1-4, with no clear D. This CDR3 is 14 amino acids long. V shed 0 bases and J shed 4 bases, with 7 bases lying between them. The V gene's germline CDR1 is SGHNT and CDR2 YYREEE (reference sequence). The CDR3 is CASSLGQVNEKLFF. The CDR3 DNA reads TGTGCCAGCAGCTTGGGTCAGGTTAATGAAAAACTGTTTTTT. The variable domain in full, completed from reference TRBV5-4 and TRBJ1-4, reads ETGVTQSPTHLIKTRGQQVTLRCSSQSGHNTVSWYQQALGQGPQFIFQYYREEENGRGNFPPRFSGLQFPNYSSELNVNALELDDSALYLCASSLGQVNEKLFFGSGTQLSVL.

The chain recombines TRBV2 with TRBJ1-1; TRBD1 matches 8 bases. The CDR3 is 13 amino acids. In germline, CDR1 is SNHLY, CDR2 FYNNEI. Trimming removed 6 bases from V and 7 bases from J; junction bases left unmatched: 7. Written as DNA, the CDR3 is TGTGCCAGCAGGCCCGGACAGGGATATGAAGCTTTCTTT. Translating it yields CASRPGQGYEAFF.

This chain connects TRBV18 to TRBJ1-3, with a weak D call TRBD1 (6 bases). Between the trimmed V and J ends, which lost 1 base and 4 bases, there was a span of 11 bases. CDR3 length: 15 amino acids. Germline values: CDR1 KGHSH, CDR2 LQKENI. The DNA for the CDR3 is TGTGCCAGCTCACCACGGGAAGGGGGAGGAAACACCATATATTTT. This codes for CASSPREGGGNTIYF.

This chain joins TRBV7-2 and TRBJ2-7; the match to TRBD1 covers 8 bases. CDR3 length equals 14 residues. After removal of 5 bases from V and 3 bases from J, the junction contained 6 bases not matched to a gene. CDR1 and CDR2 (germline): SGHTA, FQGNSA. CDR3: CASSQRQGSYEQYF. The CDR3 coding sequence is TGTGCCAGCAGCCAACGACAGGGGAGCTACGAGCAGTACTTC.

This clone was seen just once. This chain links TRBV7-2 with TRBJ1-4; D unresolved. The germline V and J ends were trimmed by 2 bases and 0 bases, with 7 bases remaining between them. The CDR3 length is 15 residues. Per the germline V gene, CDR1 is SGHTA and CDR2 is FQGNSA. CDR3: CASSLNSATNEKLFF. The CDR3 bases are TGTGCCAGCAGCTTAAACAGTGCAACTAATGAAAAACTGTTTTTT.

The rearrangement uses TRBV29-1 and TRBJ1-2; weak D call: TRBD1 (6 bases). CDR3 length: 13 amino acids. Trimming took off 7 bases at V and 5 bases at J, with 17 bases between the two ends. Germline loops: CDR1 SQVTM, CDR2 ANQGSEA. This chain's CDR3 is CSGGQHRVYGYTF. The CDR3 DNA is TGCAGCGGAGGACAGCACCGTGTTTATGGCTACACCTTC.

V gene TRBV6-1 combines with J gene TRBJ1-2, with unresolved D. There are 14 residues in the CDR3. V gave up 3 bases and J gave up 8 bases, with 16 bases separating them. Per the germline V gene, CDR1 is MNHNS and CDR2 is SASEGT. The DNA of the CDR3 is TGTGCCAGCAGTGATGAACTTGGCAGGTTCGGCTACACCTTC. Protein sequence: CASSDELGRFGYTF.

J is TRBJ1-5 and V is TRBV30; no firm D call. V was shortened by 5 bases and J by 2 bases, with 10 bases between the two germline ends. Germline V CDR1 and CDR2: GTSNPN, SVGIG (reference sequence). The CDR3 is 13 amino acids. The CDR3 DNA reads as TGTGCCTGGGCCCTCCAGGGCAATCAGCCCCAGCATTTT. Translated, it gives CAWALQGNQPQHF.

In this sample, this clone turned up a few times. The chain combines TRBV9 with TRBJ1-6; 8 bases agree with TRBD1. The V and J ends lost 4 bases and 9 bases, in that order; junction bases with no gene match: 9. Per germline, CDR1 SGDLS and CDR2 YYNGEE. This CDR3 is built from 15 residues. CDR3 sequence (DNA): TGTGCCAGCAGCCCCCGACAGGGGTTCTCTTCACCCCTCCACTTT. Residues: CASSPRQGFSSPLHF. The complete variable domain, with remaining parts taken from reference TRBV9 and TRBJ1-6, reads DSGVTQTPKHLITATGQRVTLRCSPRSGDLSVYWYQQSLDQGLQFLIQYYNGEERAKGNILERFSAQQFPDLHSELNLSSLELGDSALYFCASSPRQGFSSPLHFGNGTRLTVT.

The V and J genes are TRBV5-4 and TRBJ1-2, with D unresolved. V was clipped by 1 base and J by 0 bases, with 7 bases between them. CDR1 is SGHNT and CDR2 is YYREEE in the germline V gene (reference sequence). The CDR3 consists of 14 residues. The CDR3 DNA reads as TGTGCCAGCAGCTTGTCCTCTTCTAACTATGGCTACACCTTC. As protein: CASSLSSSNYGYTF.

The count of this clone is one. The chain employs TRBV25-1 and TRBJ2-1; tentatively, D is TRBD1 (5 bases). CDR3 length: 14 residues. Between the trimmed V and J ends, which lost 5 bases and 4 bases, there was a span of 12 bases. The germline CDR1 and CDR2 sequences are MGHDK and SYGVNS. The CDR3 region is CASSMGLGYNEQFF. The CDR3 DNA follows: TGTGCCAGCAGTATGGGGCTTGGATACAATGAGCAGTTCTTC.

The chain uses TRBV3-1 (or the pseudogene TRBV3-2) and TRBJ2-7; 8 positions match TRBD1. V was clipped by 4 bases and J by 4 bases; unmatched bases: 6. CDR3 length equals 14 residues. Germline V CDR1 and CDR2: LGHDT, YNNKEL (reference sequence). This chain's CDR3 is CASSLGQGAYEQYF. The CDR3 DNA is TGTGCCAGCAGCCTCGGGCAGGGGGCTTACGAGCAGTACTTC.

V usage is TRBV7-9 and J usage is TRBJ1-4, with TRBD1 identical over 10 bases. Germline trimming cut 4 bases from V and 7 bases from J; bases unmatched to any gene: 9. This CDR3 is 16 amino acids long. CDR1 is SEHNR, CDR2 FQNEAQ, per germline (reference sequence). In nucleotides, the CDR3 is TGTGCCAGCAGCTCCCGGGACAGGGGTCTAAGTGAAAAACTGTTTTTT. As protein: CASSSRDRGLSEKLFF.

The chain couples TRBV6-5 to TRBJ2-7; 10 bases line up with TRBD1. V lost 8 bases and J lost 3; bases outside the gene matches: 7. CDR3 length equals 14 residues. Germline V gives CDR1 MNHEY, CDR2 SVGAGI. This chain's CDR3 is CASSNGDRGYEQYF. CDR3 in DNA: TGTGCCAGCTCCAATGGGGACAGGGGCTACGAGCAGTACTTC.

This clone was counted a few times. The chain combines TRBV13 with TRBJ2-3; TRBD1 matches at 11 bases. CDR1 is PRHDT and CDR2 is FYEKMQ in the germline V gene (reference sequence). This CDR3 is 17 amino acids long. V gave up 5 bases and J gave up 4 bases; unmatched junction bases: 11. CDR3 loop: CASSLKGQGVLADTQYF. CDR3 DNA: TGTGCCAGCAGCCTTAAGGGACAGGGGGTTCTCGCAGATACGCAGTATTTT.

The rearrangement uses TRBV3-1 (or the pseudogene TRBV3-2) and TRBJ2-5; tentative D call: TRBD2 (7 bases). The CDR3 has 17 residues. Germline V CDR1 and CDR2: LGHDT, YNNKEL (reference sequence). The V end was cut by 0 bases, the J end by 5 bases, with 19 bases between. CDR3 amino acids: CASSQDRGGGLSETQYF. As DNA, the CDR3 is TGTGCCAGCAGCCAAGATCGAGGGGGGGGGCTCAGTGAGACCCAGTACTTC.

V gene TRBV19 combines with J gene TRBJ1-2; D ambiguous. The CDR3 is 13 amino acids. The germline V gene has CDR1 LNHDA and CDR2 SQIVND (reference sequence). V was pared by 2 bases and J by 2 bases, with 6 bases between. In DNA form, the CDR3 reads TGTGCCAGTAGTATACCTAAAAACTATGGCTACACCTTC. Encoded protein: CASSIPKNYGYTF.

The gene calls are TRBV2 and TRBJ2-1; 9 bases align to TRBD2. The CDR3 is 14 amino acids. The germline CDR1 and CDR2 sequences are SNHLY and FYNNEI. V lost 5 bases, J lost 5 bases, and 4 bases stayed unmatched. For the CDR3, the DNA is TGTGCCAGCAGTTTAGCGGGGGCCGACAATGAGCAGTTCTTC. This gives the protein CASSLAGADNEQFF. Combining the CDR3 with reference TRBV2 and TRBJ2-1 gives the whole variable domain EPEVTQTPSHQVTQMGQEVILRCVPISNHLYFYWYRQILGQKVEFLVSFYNNEISEKSEIFDDQFSVERPDGSNFTLKIRSTKLEDSAMYFCASSLAGADNEQFFGPGTRLTVL.

This clone was detected a few times. The chain uses TRBV11-1 and TRBJ1-2; 8 nucleotides align to TRBD1. The CDR3 runs to 16 residues. Per germline, CDR1 SGHAT and CDR2 FQDESV (reference sequence). Losses at the gene ends were 5 bases for V and 6 bases for J; bases not matched to a gene: 14. CDR3 in amino acids: CASSHTYLPGGDGYTF. CDR3 coding DNA: TGTGCCAGCAGCCACACTTACCTACCAGGGGGCGATGGCTACACCTTC.